This T cell receptor beta chain originates from a study of blood T cell repertoires in COVID-19. Across the whole study: The United States, Italy and Spain supplied acute and convalescent COVID-19 samples. T cells, B-cell-depleted T cells, or PBMCs supplied cDNA or gDNA.

Authors' methods: Using reference gene primer amplification, nucleated cell counts were estimated. Clones were sequenced by immunoSEQ multiplex PCR, and TCRdb holds only the in-frame ones, with some missing. The DNA gave D and trimming, while V, J and clone size come from that table. The sample includes more than 60,000 clones, roughly 86% of them seen just once. The CDR3 totals 14 residues. Trimming left V 5 bases short and J 3 bases short, with 11 bases between. CDR1 and CDR2 from the germline V gene are MGHDK and SYGVNS. Sequencing was done on a sample of peripheral blood. This sequence was found in a man between 60 and 75 years old with acute or convalescent COVID-19. The chain combines TRBV25-1 with TRBJ1-3; D gene ambiguous. For the CDR3, the DNA is TGTGCCAGCAGTTATTCCTCCCTTGGAAACACCATATATTTT. It yields the protein CASSYSSLGNTIYF.